This is a list of T cell receptor beta chains from one sample in a study of beta chain features in type 1 diabetes. Profiled with immunoSEQ multiplex PCR; TCRdb holds only in-frame clones, not every one. The sample lists hundreds of thousands of clones, around 15% occurring once. The sample taken for sequencing was naive CD4+ T cells from blood. The receptor source for this set is a man aged 18 to 30 with type 1 diabetes. Each CDR3 is given with its conserved first and last residue. A D gene is named only where the DNA matches it firmly. A clone size is listed for some rows: how often the clone was seen (once, few, many), or a class if it is expanded.

>TRBV6-5|-|TRBJ2-1|-
CASSYRPNEQFF
TGTGCCAGCAGTTACCGGCCAAATGAGCAGTTCTTC
>TRBV19|-|TRBJ2-7|-
CASSLGRGNYEQYF
TGTGCCAGTAGTCTGGGACGGGGAAACTACGAGCAGTACTTC
>TRBV19|few|TRBJ1-1|-
CASSMITGNTEAFF
TGTGCCAGTAGTATGATCACGGGGAACACTGAAGCTTTCTTT
>TRBV5-1|-|TRBJ2-3|-
CASSMEGTDTQYF
TGCGCCAGCAGCATGGAAGGGACAGATACGCAGTATTTT
>TRBV14|-|TRBJ1-2|-
CASSQVVGTGHGYTF
TGTGCCAGCAGCCAAGTAGTGGGGACCGGACATGGCTACACCTTC
>TRBV6-5|few|TRBJ2-1|-
CASRRDIDNEQFF
TGTGCCAGCAGGCGGGACATAGACAATGAGCAGTTCTTC
>TRBV6-5|-|TRBJ2-6|-
CASTQGVAGANVLTF
TGTGCCAGCACCCAAGGGGTAGCTGGGGCCAACGTCCTGACTTTC
>TRBV19|-|TRBJ1-3|-
CATDSLAGNTIYF
TGTGCCACCGACAGTTTGGCTGGAAACACCATATATTTT
>TRBV15|-|TRBJ2-7|-
CATSAYYEQYF
TGTGCCACCAGCGCCTACTACGAGCAGTACTTC
>TRBV28|-|TRBJ2-6|-
CASSLDTRSGANVLTF
TGTGCCAGCAGCCTGGACACCCGCTCTGGGGCCAACGTCCTGACTTTC
>TRBV7-2|-|TRBJ2-2|TRBD2
CASRIQVQRLAETGELFF
TGTGCCAGCAGGATACAGGTCCAGCGACTAGCGGAAACCGGGGAGCTGTTTTTT
>TRBV5-6|-|TRBJ1-3|TRBD1
CASSLVQGTISGNTIYF
TGTGCCAGCAGCTTGGTACAGGGGACTATCTCTGGAAACACCATATATTTT
>TRBV27|-|TRBJ2-4|-
CASSDLGVAKNIQYF
TGTGCCAGCAGTGATCTGGGGGTGGCCAAAAACATTCAGTACTTC
>TRBV15|-|TRBJ2-1|TRBD2
CATSRGGLAGREQFF
TGTGCCACCAGCAGGGGAGGACTAGCGGGACGTGAGCAGTTCTTC
>TRBV30|few|TRBJ2-2|-
CAWSILDPGELFF
TGTGCCTGGAGTATTTTGGATCCCGGGGAGCTGTTTTTT
>TRBV30|-|TRBJ1-1|-
CAWSVRARGIPMNTEAFF
TGTGCCTGGAGTGTAAGAGCCAGGGGAATCCCAATGAACACTGAAGCTTTCTTT
>TRBV30|few|TRBJ2-1|-
CAWKGLAHNEQFF
TGTGCCTGGAAAGGCCTGGCACACAATGAGCAGTTCTTC
>TRBV29-1|-|TRBJ2-3|-
CSGGPRSTDTQYF
TGCAGCGGCGGGCCCAGGAGCACAGATACGCAGTATTTT
>TRBV13|few|TRBJ2-7|-
CASSRGYGEQYF
TGTGCCAGCAGCCGGGGGTATGGGGAGCAGTACTTC
>TRBV18|few|TRBJ2-1|-
CASSPGLLGFNEQFF
TGTGCCAGCTCACCAGGTTTGCTCGGTTTTAATGAGCAGTTCTTC
>TRBV4-2|-|TRBJ2-6|-
CASSQGEKAPGANVLTF
TGTGCCAGCAGCCAAGGGGAAAAGGCCCCTGGGGCCAACGTCCTGACTTTC
>TRBV7-9|-|TRBJ2-7|-
CASSPGRYEQYF
TGTGCCAGCAGCCCAGGTCGCTACGAGCAGTACTTC
>TRBV5-6|few|TRBJ2-7|-
CASSPFGTGSSYEQYF
TGTGCCAGCAGCCCTTTCGGGACGGGAAGCTCCTACGAGCAGTACTTC
>TRBV11-2|-|TRBJ2-5|TRBD1
CASSRDRQETQYF
TGTGCCAGCAGTCGGGACAGACAAGAGACCCAGTACTTC
>TRBV7-2|-|TRBJ2-3|-
CASSSRSGGAPYF
TGTGCCAGCAGCTCTAGGAGTGGGGGGGCCCCGTATTTT
>TRBV2|-|TRBJ2-3|-
CASSVMTDTQYF
TGTGCCAGCAGCGTAATGACCGATACGCAGTATTTT